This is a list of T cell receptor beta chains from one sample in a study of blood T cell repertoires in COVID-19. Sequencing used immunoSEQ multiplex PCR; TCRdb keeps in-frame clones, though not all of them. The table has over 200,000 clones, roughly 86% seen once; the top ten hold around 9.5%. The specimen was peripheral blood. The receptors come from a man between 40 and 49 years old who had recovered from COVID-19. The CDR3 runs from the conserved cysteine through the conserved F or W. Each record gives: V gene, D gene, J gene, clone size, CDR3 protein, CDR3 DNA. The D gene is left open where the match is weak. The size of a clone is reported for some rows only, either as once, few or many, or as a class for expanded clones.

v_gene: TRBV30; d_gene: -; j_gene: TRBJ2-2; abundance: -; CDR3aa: CAWTRGGELFF; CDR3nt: TGTGCCTGGACTCGGGGGGGGGAGCTGTTTTTT
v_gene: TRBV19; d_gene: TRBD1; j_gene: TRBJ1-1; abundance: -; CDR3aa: CASRRTGALKTEAFF; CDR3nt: TGTGCCAGTAGGAGGACAGGGGCCCTCAAAACTGAAGCTTTCTTT
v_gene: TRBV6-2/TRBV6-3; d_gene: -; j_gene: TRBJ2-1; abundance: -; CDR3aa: CASSLRGAPISYNEQFF; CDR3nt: TGTGCCAGCAGCCTCAGGGGCGCCCCCATCTCCTACAATGAGCAGTTCTTC
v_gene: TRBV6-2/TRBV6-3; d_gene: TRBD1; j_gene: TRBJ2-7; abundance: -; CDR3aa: CASSYYGTDYYEQYF; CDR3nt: TGTGCCAGCAGTTACTATGGGACAGATTACTACGAGCAGTACTTC
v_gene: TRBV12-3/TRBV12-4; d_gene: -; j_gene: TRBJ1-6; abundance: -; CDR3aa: CASSFPGSPLHF; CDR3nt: TGTGCCAGCAGTTTTCCAGGTTCACCCCTCCACTTT
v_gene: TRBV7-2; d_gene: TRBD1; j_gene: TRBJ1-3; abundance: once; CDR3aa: CASSPWTGTGNTIYF; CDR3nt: TGTGCCAGCAGCCCATGGACAGGGACTGGAAACACCATATATTTT
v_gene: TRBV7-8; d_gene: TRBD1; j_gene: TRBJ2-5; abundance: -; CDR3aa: CASGPGQGAETQYF; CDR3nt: TGTGCCAGCGGCCCGGGACAGGGGGCCGAGACCCAGTACTTC
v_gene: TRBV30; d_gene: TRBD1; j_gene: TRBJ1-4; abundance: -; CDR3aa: CAGQGVNEKLFF; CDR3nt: TGTGCCGGACAGGGTGTAAATGAAAAACTGTTTTTT
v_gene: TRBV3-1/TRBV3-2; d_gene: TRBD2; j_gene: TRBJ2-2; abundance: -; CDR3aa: CASSQGGGRGTGELFF; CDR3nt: TGTGCCAGCAGCCAAGGGGGCGGGAGAGGTACCGGGGAGCTGTTTTTT
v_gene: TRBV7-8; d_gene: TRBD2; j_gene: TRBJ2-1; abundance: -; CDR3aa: CASSLAEASGEQFF; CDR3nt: TGTGCCAGCAGCTTAGCGGAGGCTAGCGGTGAGCAGTTCTTC
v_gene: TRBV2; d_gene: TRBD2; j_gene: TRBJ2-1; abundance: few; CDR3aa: CASRRGPGLAGYNEQFF; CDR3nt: TGTGCCAGCAGGAGGGGACCGGGACTAGCGGGATACAATGAGCAGTTCTTC
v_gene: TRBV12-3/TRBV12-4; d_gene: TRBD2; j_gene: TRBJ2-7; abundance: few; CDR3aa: CASKLAGSYEQYF; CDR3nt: TGTGCCAGCAAACTAGCGGGTTCCTACGAGCAGTACTTC
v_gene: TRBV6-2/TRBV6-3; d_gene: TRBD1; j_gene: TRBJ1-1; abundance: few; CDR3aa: CASSYRGRNTEAFF; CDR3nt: TGTGCCAGCAGTTACAGGGGGCGGAACACTGAAGCTTTCTTT
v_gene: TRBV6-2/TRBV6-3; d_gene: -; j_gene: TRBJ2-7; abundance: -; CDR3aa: CASNPGLTLSYEQYF; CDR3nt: TGTGCCAGCAACCCGGGACTCACCCTGTCCTACGAGCAGTACTTC
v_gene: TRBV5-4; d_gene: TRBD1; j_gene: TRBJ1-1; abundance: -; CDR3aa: CASSGRDRVRTEAFF; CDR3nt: TGTGCCAGCAGCGGCCGGGACAGGGTGCGGACTGAAGCTTTCTTT
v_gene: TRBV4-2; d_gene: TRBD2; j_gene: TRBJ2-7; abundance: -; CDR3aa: CASSQDPSGSSYEQYF; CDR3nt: TGTGCCAGCAGCCAAGATCCGAGCGGGAGTTCCTACGAGCAGTACTTC
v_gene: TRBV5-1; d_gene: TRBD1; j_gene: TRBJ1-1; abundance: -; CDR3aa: CASSRTGLFTEAFF; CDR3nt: TGCGCCAGCAGCCGGACAGGACTTTTCACTGAAGCTTTCTTT
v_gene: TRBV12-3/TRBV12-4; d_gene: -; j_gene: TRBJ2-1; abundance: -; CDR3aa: CASRSLVNEQFF; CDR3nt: TGTGCCAGCAGATCACTAGTCAATGAGCAGTTCTTC
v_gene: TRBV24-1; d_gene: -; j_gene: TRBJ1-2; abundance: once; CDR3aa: CATSRGEGSGYTF; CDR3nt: TGTGCCACCAGCCGAGGGGAGGGGAGCGGCTACACCTTC
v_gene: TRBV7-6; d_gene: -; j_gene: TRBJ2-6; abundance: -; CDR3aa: CAVSTPGANVLTF; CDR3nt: TGTGCCGTTTCGACTCCCGGGGCCAACGTCCTGACTTTC
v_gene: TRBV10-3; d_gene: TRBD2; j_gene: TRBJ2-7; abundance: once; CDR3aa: CATTSGRAVEEQYF; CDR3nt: TGTGCCACAACTAGCGGGAGGGCCGTTGAAGAGCAGTACTTC
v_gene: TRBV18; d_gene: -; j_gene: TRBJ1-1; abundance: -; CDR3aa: CASSPPQGRGTEAFF; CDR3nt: TGTGCCAGCTCACCTCCACAGGGAAGAGGAACTGAAGCTTTCTTT
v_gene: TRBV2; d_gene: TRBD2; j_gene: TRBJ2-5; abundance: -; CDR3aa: CASSGLAGNPRETQYF; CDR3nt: TGTGCCAGCAGTGGACTAGCGGGAAATCCGCGGGAGACCCAGTACTTC
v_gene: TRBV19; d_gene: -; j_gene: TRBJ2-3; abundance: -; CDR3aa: CASSKGLADTQYF; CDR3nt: TGTGCCAGTAGTAAGGGGCTCGCAGATACGCAGTATTTT
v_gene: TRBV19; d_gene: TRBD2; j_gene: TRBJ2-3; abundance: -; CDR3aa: CASSRELASTDTQYF; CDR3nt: TGTGCCAGTAGTCGGGAACTAGCGAGCACAGATACGCAGTATTTT
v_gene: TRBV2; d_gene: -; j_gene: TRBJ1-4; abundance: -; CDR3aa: CASRRAPRIANEKLFF; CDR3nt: TGTGCCAGCAGGAGAGCTCCCAGGATAGCTAATGAAAAACTGTTTTTT
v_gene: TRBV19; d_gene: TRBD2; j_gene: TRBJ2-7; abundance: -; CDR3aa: CASSILAGGLSYEQYF; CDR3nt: TGTGCCAGTAGTATCCTAGCGGGAGGTCTCTCCTACGAGCAGTACTTC
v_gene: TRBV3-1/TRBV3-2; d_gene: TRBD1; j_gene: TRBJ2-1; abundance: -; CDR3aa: CASTSGTGSGEQFF; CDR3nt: TGTGCCAGCACCTCCGGGACAGGGAGTGGTGAGCAGTTCTTC
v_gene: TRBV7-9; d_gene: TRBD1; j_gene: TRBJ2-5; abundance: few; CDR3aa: CASSLPPTVQGETQYF; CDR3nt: TGTGCCAGCAGCTTACCCCCCACGGTACAGGGGGAGACCCAGTACTTC
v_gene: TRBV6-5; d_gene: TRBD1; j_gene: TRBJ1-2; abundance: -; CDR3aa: CASSYGTDRRGYTF; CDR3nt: TGTGCCAGCAGTTACGGGACAGATCGCCGTGGCTACACCTTC
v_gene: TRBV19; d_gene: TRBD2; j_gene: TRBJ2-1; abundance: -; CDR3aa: CASRGPGLAGVGEQFF; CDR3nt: TGTGCCAGTAGGGGACCGGGACTAGCGGGAGTGGGTGAGCAGTTCTTC
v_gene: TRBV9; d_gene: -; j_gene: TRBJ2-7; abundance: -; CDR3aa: CASSVAASTSNEQYF; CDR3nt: TGTGCCAGCAGCGTAGCGGCTAGCACGTCCAACGAGCAGTACTTC
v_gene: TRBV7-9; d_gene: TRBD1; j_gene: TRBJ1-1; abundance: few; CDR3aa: CASSLRGTGSSNTEAFF; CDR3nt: TGTGCCAGCAGCTTGAGGGGGACAGGGTCCTCGAACACTGAAGCTTTCTTT
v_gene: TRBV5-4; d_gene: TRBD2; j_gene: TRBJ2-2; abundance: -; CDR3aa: CASSRSGRGTGELFF; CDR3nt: TGTGCCAGCAGCCGAAGCGGGAGAGGCACCGGGGAGCTGTTTTTT
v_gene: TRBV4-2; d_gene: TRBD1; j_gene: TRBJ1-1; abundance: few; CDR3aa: CASSPQTKGGDEAFF; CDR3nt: TGTGCCAGCAGCCCACAAACCAAAGGGGGCGATGAAGCTTTCTTT
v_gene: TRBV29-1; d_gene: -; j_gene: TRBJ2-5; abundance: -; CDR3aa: CSVETSWETQYF; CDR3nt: TGCAGCGTTGAGACAAGTTGGGAGACCCAGTACTTC
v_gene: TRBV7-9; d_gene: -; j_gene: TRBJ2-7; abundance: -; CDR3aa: CASSIDSGGYEQYF; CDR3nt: TGTGCCAGCAGCATCGACTCCGGGGGCTACGAGCAGTACTTC
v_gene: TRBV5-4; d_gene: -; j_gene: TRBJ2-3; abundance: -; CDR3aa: CASRRTIPDTQYF; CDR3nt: TGTGCCAGCAGACGGACTATTCCAGATACGCAGTATTTT
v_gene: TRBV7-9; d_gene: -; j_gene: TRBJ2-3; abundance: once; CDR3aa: CASSLGLRGARGADTQYF; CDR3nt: TGTGCCAGCAGCTTAGGGCTCCGGGGGGCGCGTGGCGCAGATACGCAGTATTTT
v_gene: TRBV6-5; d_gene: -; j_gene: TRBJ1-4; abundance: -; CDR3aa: CASTSGPFPNEKLFF; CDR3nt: TGTGCCAGCACCTCAGGGCCCTTCCCCAATGAAAAACTGTTTTTT